This TCR beta chain was profiled in a study of cytomegalovirus exposure and HLA in healthy donors. Notes on this clone: Its antigen is not identified.

With 60 Vbeta and 13 Jbeta primers, the PCR was carried out. Sequencing was performed with immunoSEQ multiplex PCR; in TCRdb, only in-frame clones are kept and a portion is missing. The repertoire holds around 70,000 clones, with 60% to 85% as singletons. Study-wide results and limits: CMV serostatus was the sole immune exposure data available.

The source material was PBMCs. This sequence was found in a man aged 70-80 years in good health and CMV-seronegative.

This chain's CDR3 is CASSGLTSGSNEQFF. For the CDR3, the DNA is TGTGCCAGTAGTGGGCTGACTAGCGGGAGCAATGAGCAGTTCTTC. This rearrangement joins TRBV19 to TRBJ2-1; 12 bases align to TRBD2. Germline assignment: CDR1 LNHDA and CDR2 SQIVND (reference sequence). There are 15 residues in the CDR3. V dropped 5 bases and J dropped 6; count of bases not matched to a gene: 5.